Listed here is a single T cell receptor (beta chain). Its antigen remains unknown. The data belong to a study of human T cells and chemical hapten exposure. Turning to the study itself: The study enrolled mostly female patients with alopecia areata, totalis or universalis. Study results and limitations: With regard to DPC sensitization, TCRs above 1 in 1000 frequency did not change.

The CDR3 is 18 amino acids. CDR1 is SGHRS, CDR2 YFSETQ, per germline. Trimming removed 0 bases from V and 2 bases from J, with 19 bases in between. The time point is: pre-sensitization, week 0. Treatment defined: therapeutic diphenylcyclopropenone sensitization with weekly scalp DPC. Only after blood had been drawn was each patch test applied. Individual cDNA molecules (in the library) carried attached unique molecular identifiers. TCRdb recomputed calls from the RACE reads with MiXCR, one row per CDR3 protein. This table holds 300,000 to 400,000 distinct CDR3 sequences, less than 6.5% found once. The rearrangement joins TRBV5-1 to TRBJ2-3; D could derive from TRBD1 or TRBD2 (5 bases each). The clonotype originates from a woman in her fifties or sixties with alopecia areata. Some clones in this sample may be carry-over from other donors' samples. The specimen was whole blood, collected in connection with sensitization to the hapten diphenylcyclopropenone (DPC). CDR3 bases: TGCGCCAGCAGCTTGGGAGGGGCGGGCAGGCGTTTCACAGATACGCAGTATTTT. This sequence encodes CASSLGGAGRRFTDTQYF.